This T cell receptor (beta chain) was sequenced in a study of cytomegalovirus exposure and HLA in healthy donors. The PCR employed 60 Vbeta primers together with 13 Jbeta primers. Some clones are missing from TCRdb's copy, which holds only in-frame ones; the method was immunoSEQ multiplex PCR. This sample has 150,000 or so clones, with roughly 70% found just once. Germline V gene data show CDR1 as KGHSH and CDR2 as LQKENI. This CDR3 comprises 15 residues. With 3 bases removed from V and 2 bases from J, the gap between germline ends came to 13 bases. The V and J genes are TRBV18 and TRBJ2-5; the D gene is possibly TRBD1 (5 bases). Input material: PBMCs. The receptor was isolated from a male donor in good health and CMV-seronegative. CDR3 DNA sequence: TGTGCCAGCTCACCTCTATTCGACAGACAAGAGACCCAGTACTTC. This encodes CASSPLFDRQETQYF.